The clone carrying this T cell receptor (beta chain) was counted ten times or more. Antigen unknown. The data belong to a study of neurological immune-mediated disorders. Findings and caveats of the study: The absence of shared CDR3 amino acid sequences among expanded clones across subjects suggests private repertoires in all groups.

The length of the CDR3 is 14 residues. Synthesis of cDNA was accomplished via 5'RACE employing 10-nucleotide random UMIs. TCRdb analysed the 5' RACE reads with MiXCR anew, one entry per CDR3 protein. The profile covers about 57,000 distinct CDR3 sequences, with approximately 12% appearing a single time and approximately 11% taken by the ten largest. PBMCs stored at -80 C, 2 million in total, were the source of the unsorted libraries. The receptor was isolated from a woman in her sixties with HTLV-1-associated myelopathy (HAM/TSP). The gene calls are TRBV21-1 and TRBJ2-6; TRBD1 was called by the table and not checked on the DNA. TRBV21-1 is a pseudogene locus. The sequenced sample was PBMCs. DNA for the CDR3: TGTGCCAGCAGCAATCCGGGGGGGGCCAACGTCCTGACTTTC. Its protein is CASSNPGGANVLTF.